The present TCR beta chain was sequenced within a study of blood T cell repertoires in COVID-19. Overall study: Sample material is recorded as cDNA or gDNA derived from T cells, B-cell-depleted T cells, or PBMCs.

CDR1 is SGHRS and CDR2 is YFSETQ in the germline V gene. The CDR3 has 14 amino acids. V was cut by 0 bases and J by 6 bases, with 12 bases left in between. Self-reported history from a screening survey and questionnaire set each donor's cohort. Before being deemed recovered, Cohort 3 donors had two negative PCRs, clearance, or symptom resolution. In the original workflow: Estimates of nucleated cell counts were drawn from the amplification of reference gene primers. Here immunoSEQ multiplex PCR was the method, and the copy in TCRdb shows in-frame clones only, minus some. From that table come the V and J calls and clone size; the DNA was used to work out D and trimming. The sample consists of a few hundred thousand clones, roughly 85% of them appearing once.

The genes are TRBV5-1 and TRBJ1-2; D unresolved. Sequencing was done on a sample of PBMCs or T cells enriched from blood (not recorded which). The clonotype comes from a woman in her thirties who had recovered from COVID-19. CDR3 coding DNA: TGCGCCAGCAGCTTGGGAGGGAAAGCCGATGGCTACACCTTC. It specifies CASSLGGKADGYTF.